This T cell receptor beta chain was obtained from a study of blood T cell repertoires in COVID-19. Study as a whole: Samples came from the United States, Italy and Spain, spanning acute and convalescent COVID-19. PBMCs, B-cell-depleted T cells, or T cells provided the cDNA or gDNA that made up the material.

The V and J ends lost 6 bases and 8 bases, in that order; junction bases with no gene match: 8. The CDR3 is 14 amino acids. The germline V gene encodes CDR1 SNHLY and CDR2 FYNNEI. Under the authors' procedure: Estimated nucleated cell counts came from reference gene primer amplification. Profiling relied on immunoSEQ multiplex PCR, and the TCRdb table lists in-frame clones only, not all of them. Clonal size and the V and J genes are those of that table, whereas D and trimming came from the DNA. In the table there are approximately 22,000 clones, 65% to 85% of which are singletons. The receptor comes from an elderly man with active or convalescent COVID-19. V is TRBV2 and J is TRBJ1-4; 8 bases are a match to TRBD1. Material for sequencing was peripheral blood. The CDR3 DNA reads TGTGCCAGCAGGGCCGGACAGGGTTGGGAAAAACTGTTTTTT. Its translation: CASRAGQGWEKLFF.